These T cell receptor beta chains were read from a single sample in a study of blood T cell repertoires in COVID-19. Assay: immunoSEQ multiplex PCR; the TCRdb copy retains only in-frame clones and omits some. The sample shows fewer than 300,000 clones, 85% to 90% of them seen only once. Material: peripheral blood. These receptor sequences come from a woman between 45 and 65 years old with COVID-19, enrolled during active disease. Each CDR3 is given with its conserved first and last residue. The D gene is left open where the match is weak. The size field is filled for only some rows; it gives once, few, many or a size class.

d_call	cdr3_length	v_call	clone_size	j_call	cdr3_nt	cdr3_aa
TRBD2	16	TRBV7-8	once	TRBJ2-1	TGTGCCAGCAGCCCCAGGACTAGCGGGAGGGCCCTGGAGCAGTTCTTC	CASSPRTSGRALEQFF
TRBD1	14	TRBV5-1	NA	TRBJ2-5	TGCGCCAGCAGCTCGGGACAGCTCCAAGAGACCCAGTACTTC	CASSSGQLQETQYF
NA	11	TRBV25-1	few	TRBJ2-7	TGTGCCAGCGGTAGGGGGTACGAGCAGTACTTC	CASGRGYEQYF
NA	11	TRBV29-1	NA	TRBJ1-2	TGCAGCGTTGGGGAGGGATATGGCTACACCTTC	CSVGEGYGYTF
NA	14	TRBV3-1/TRBV3-2	NA	TRBJ2-5	TGTGCCAGCAGCCAAGGGCTAGGAGATGAGACCCAGTACTTC	CASSQGLGDETQYF
TRBD1	13	TRBV18	NA	TRBJ1-2	TGTGCCAGCTCACCCGGGACAGAGTATGGCTACACCTTC	CASSPGTEYGYTF
NA	14	TRBV18	NA	TRBJ2-7	TGTGCCAGCTCACCAGGCAGACAGTCCTACGAGCAGTACTTC	CASSPGRQSYEQYF
TRBD1	15	TRBV18	NA	TRBJ1-2	TGTGCCAGCTCACCCATTGGACAGGGGGCGGACGGCTACACCTTC	CASSPIGQGADGYTF
NA	16	TRBV28	once	TRBJ1-5	TGTGCCAGCAGTTTGCGCAGATCGGGAGGCAATCAGCCCCAGCATTTT	CASSLRRSGGNQPQHF
TRBD1	14	TRBV30	NA	TRBJ1-6	TGTGCCTGGAGTCTTGGGACAGGGTATTCACCCCTCCACTTT	CAWSLGTGYSPLHF
TRBD1	14	TRBV10-2	NA	TRBJ2-2	TGCGCCAGCAGTACCGCCACAGGGGCCGGGGAGCTGTTTTTT	CASSTATGAGELFF
NA	13	TRBV7-9	NA	TRBJ1-1	TGTGCCAGCAGCTTGGCTGCGAACACTGAAGCTTTCTTT	CASSLAANTEAFF
NA	14	TRBV28	NA	TRBJ1-5	TGTGCCAGCAGTTTCTTTACAGGGAATCAGCCCCAGCATTTT	CASSFFTGNQPQHF
NA	14	TRBV5-4	once	TRBJ2-7	TGTGCCAGCAGCTACAACTACGGATCCTACGAGCAGTACTTC	CASSYNYGSYEQYF
NA	15	TRBV27	NA	TRBJ2-7	TGTGCCAGCAGTCCTACCGGGACAATCGTTGGCGAGCAGTACTTC	CASSPTGTIVGEQYF
TRBD2	14	TRBV7-9	NA	TRBJ2-1	TGTGCCACGAGGTTAGCGGGAGAATTCAATGAGCAGTTCTTC	CATRLAGEFNEQFF
TRBD2	18	TRBV5-8	NA	TRBJ2-2	TGTGCCAGCAGCTTGTTAGGGGCGGGAGGGCCCGGAACCGGGGAGCTGTTTTTT	CASSLLGAGGPGTGELFF
TRBD1	14	TRBV7-2	NA	TRBJ2-7	TGTGCCAGCAGCTTAGATACAGGGGGCGAGGAGCAGTACTTC	CASSLDTGGEEQYF
TRBD1	13	TRBV12-5	NA	TRBJ1-1	TGTGCTAGTGGTTCGAGCCGGGACAGAGAAGCTTTCTTT	CASGSSRDREAFF
TRBD1	16	TRBV18	NA	TRBJ1-2	TGTGCCAGCTCGCGGGACAGGGTCCCCGGGGCCTATGGCTACACCTTC	CASSRDRVPGAYGYTF
NA	14	TRBV4-1	NA	TRBJ1-3	TGCGCCAGCAGCCAAACAGGGAGTGGAAACACCATATATTTT	CASSQTGSGNTIYF
NA	15	TRBV7-2	NA	TRBJ1-6	TGTGCCAGCAGCTTATTAGGGGCCCGCAATTCACCCCTCCACTTT	CASSLLGARNSPLHF
NA	14	TRBV19	NA	TRBJ1-2	TGTGCCAGTAGTTTCCTTCCGGGGGGCTATGGCTACACCTTC	CASSFLPGGYGYTF
TRBD1	15	TRBV2	NA	TRBJ1-4	TGTGCCAGCCGGGCTTTAGGACAGGGCGGTGAAAAACTGTTTTTT	CASRALGQGGEKLFF
TRBD1	15	TRBV2	NA	TRBJ1-2	TGTGCCAGCAGTCGCGGACAGGGCGTGGACTATGGCTACACCTTC	CASSRGQGVDYGYTF
NA	14	TRBV7-9	NA	TRBJ1-6	TGTGCCAGCAGCTTAACCGGGGTGAGTTCACCCCTCCACTTT	CASSLTGVSSPLHF
TRBD1	15	TRBV6-5	NA	TRBJ2-7	TGTGCCAGCATGACTGGACAGGGAAGAGTGAGGGAGCAGTACTTC	CASMTGQGRVREQYF
TRBD1	17	TRBV18	NA	TRBJ1-2	TGTGCCAGCTCACCACCGAATCGGGACAGGGGTCTTTATGGCTACACCTTC	CASSPPNRDRGLYGYTF
NA	18	TRBV18	once	TRBJ1-6	TGTGCCAGCTCACCCAAGCAAGCGCCGACAGGATTGGGTTCACCCCTCCACTTT	CASSPKQAPTGLGSPLHF
TRBD1	15	TRBV27	NA	TRBJ2-7	TGTGCCAGCAGTTTAAGGTGGACAGGGACTTACGAGCAGTACTTC	CASSLRWTGTYEQYF
TRBD1	13	TRBV4-1	NA	TRBJ2-1	TGCGCCAGCAGCCAGGGACAGGGCTTTGAGCAGTTCTTC	CASSQGQGFEQFF
NA	16	TRBV2	few	TRBJ1-6	TGTGCCAGCTCCCGCGAACGGGTCCGCGGGTATTCACCCCTCCACTTT	CASSRERVRGYSPLHF
NA	16	TRBV11-2	NA	TRBJ2-4	TGTGCCAGCAGCTTAGAACCCGGACAGGCCAAAAACATTCAGTACTTC	CASSLEPGQAKNIQYF
TRBD1	13	TRBV19	NA	TRBJ1-1	TGTGCCAGTAGTGCAACAGGGGTCACTGAAGCTTTCTTT	CASSATGVTEAFF
TRBD1	15	TRBV11-3	NA	TRBJ2-3	TGTGCCAGCAGCAAAGACAGGGGGGGCCCAGATACGCAGTATTTT	CASSKDRGGPDTQYF
NA	17	TRBV7-2	NA	TRBJ1-3	TGTGCCAGCAGCTTAGCCCCAGGGCAGCTCTCTGGAAACACCATATATTTT	CASSLAPGQLSGNTIYF
NA	19	TRBV5-6	NA	TRBJ1-1	TGTGCCAGCAGCTTGGGCGGAGTTAAAGTTGGGGGGAGAAGGTCGGAAGCTTTCTTT	CASSLGGVKVGGRRSEAFF
TRBD2	17	TRBV19	NA	TRBJ2-5	TGTGCCAGTACTACGGGACTAGCGTTCGGTTTGGGGGAGACCCAGTACTTC	CASTTGLAFGLGETQYF
NA	16	TRBV27	NA	TRBJ2-1	TGTGCCAGCAGTCGCCTCCGGGACACCCGCTACAATGAGCAGTTCTTC	CASSRLRDTRYNEQFF